This T cell receptor (beta chain) was found in a study of T cell changes during pregnancy in multiple sclerosis. Sequencing was performed with immunoSEQ multiplex PCR; in TCRdb, only in-frame clones are kept and a portion is missing. The repertoire consists of some 79,000 clones, with about 93% occurring once and the leading ten covering 0.47%. This CDR3 has 14 amino acids. Between the trimmed V and J ends, which lost 2 bases and 2 bases, there was a span of 11 bases. CDR1 and CDR2 (germline): GTSNPN, SVGIG (reference sequence). V gene TRBV30 combines with J gene TRBJ2-3; D ambiguous. The origin of this receptor is a female donor with multiple sclerosis, enrolled in a pregnancy study. This specimen was CD4+ T cells from peripheral blood mononuclear cells, taken in the second trimester of pregnancy. The CDR3 reads CAWSRRKNTDTQYF. In nucleotides, the CDR3 is TGTGCCTGGAGTCGTAGAAAAAACACAGATACGCAGTATTTT.